These 23 T cell receptor beta chains originate from one sample sequenced in a study of cytomegalovirus exposure and HLA in healthy donors. The PCR was carried out with 60 Vbeta primers and 13 Jbeta primers. Sequenced by immunoSEQ multiplex PCR; TCRdb stores in-frame clones only, minus some. This table has 95,000 to 100,000 clones, about 80% appearing once. Material: PBMCs. These receptors all come from a man aged 40-49 years in good health and CMV-seronegative.

The chain couples TRBV29-1 to TRBJ2-1; 9 bases are shared with TRBD1. Unmatched junction bases numbered 4, after V lost 0 bases and J lost 4 bases. CDR1 is SQVTM, CDR2 ANQGSEA, per germline. The CDR3 extends over 15 amino acids. CDR3 nucleotides: TGCAGCGTTGAAGATTCGGGACAGGGATACAATGAGCAGTTCTTC. Protein product: CSVEDSGQGYNEQFF.

V usage is TRBV4-2 and J usage is TRBJ1-1; the match to TRBD1 covers 8 bases. Germline values: CDR1 LGHNA, CDR2 YNFKEQ. J gave up 1 base and V 5 bases, and 6 bases lay outside the gene matches. CDR3 length: 15 amino acids. The CDR3 reads CASSSQTGANTEAFF. The CDR3 nucleotides read TGTGCCAGCAGCTCCCAGACAGGGGCGAACACTGAAGCTTTCTTT.

The V call is TRBV7-6, the J call TRBJ1-2; 8 nucleotides line up with TRBD1. Germline V gene data show CDR1 as SGHVS and CDR2 as FNYEAQ. This CDR3 has 15 residues. V was clipped by 3 bases and J by 1 base; unmatched bases: 4. The CDR3 is CASSLRGQVNYGYTF. The DNA of the CDR3 is TGTGCCAGCAGCTTGAGGGGACAGGTTAACTATGGCTACACCTTC.

The chain couples TRBV19 to TRBJ1-6; possible D gene TRBD1, 5 bases. Trimming removed 11 bases at V and 6 bases at J, with 14 bases between. Per the germline V gene, CDR1 is LNHDA and CDR2 is SQIVND (reference sequence). There are 13 residues in the CDR3. This CDR3 is CAVSGQGNSPLHF. CDR3 coding DNA: TGTGCCGTTTCCGGGCAGGGTAATTCACCCCTCCACTTT.

V gene TRBV2 combines with J gene TRBJ1-1; D perhaps matches TRBD1 (5 bases). V lost 6 bases, J lost 4 bases, and 15 bases lay in between. Looked up from germline, CDR1 is SNHLY and CDR2 is FYNNEI. The CDR3 has 14 residues. CDR3 residues: CASRDDLGGTEAFF. The CDR3 DNA reads TGTGCCAGCAGGGACGACTTGGGGGGCACTGAAGCTTTCTTT. The variable domain in full, with the rest retrieved from reference TRBV2 and TRBJ1-1, is EPEVTQTPSHQVTQMGQEVILRCVPISNHLYFYWYRQILGQKVEFLVSFYNNEISEKSEIFDDQFSVERPDGSNFTLKIRSTKLEDSAMYFCASRDDLGGTEAFFGQGTRLTVV.

J is TRBJ2-3 and V is TRBV11-2; D is uncertain. V dropped 1 base and J dropped 3 bases, with 14 bases sitting between them. This CDR3 contains 16 residues. Germline V gives CDR1 SGHAT, CDR2 FQNNGV. CDR3 protein: CASSLGRLGVTDTQYF. The CDR3 DNA follows: TGTGCCAGCAGCTTAGGGCGTCTAGGTGTAACAGATACGCAGTATTTT.

V is TRBV7-2 and J is TRBJ1-2, with unresolved D. The ends were cut back, 5 bases at V and 3 bases at J, with 10 bases in the middle. Per the germline V gene, CDR1 is SGHTA and CDR2 is FQGNSA. This CDR3 region has 13 residues. The chain's CDR3 is CASSPTADYGYTF. The CDR3 DNA reads as TGTGCCAGCAGCCCGACTGCGGACTATGGCTACACCTTC.

This chain uses TRBV27 with TRBJ1-5; D remains ambiguous. Trimming took 4 bases from V and 6 from J, leaving 10 bases between them. Germline assignment: CDR1 MNHEY and CDR2 SMNVEV (reference sequence). This CDR3 spans 13 amino acids. DNA of the CDR3: TGTGCCAGCAGTTCCAGACACCTTCAGCCCCAGCATTTT. This gives the protein CASSSRHLQPQHF.

The CDR3 spells CASRQGMDTEAFF. The CDR3 DNA is TGCGCCAGCAGACAGGGTATGGACACTGAAGCTTTCTTT. The chain uses TRBV10-1 and TRBJ1-1; weak D call: TRBD1 (6 bases). The germline CDR1 and CDR2 sequences are WNHNN and SYGVQD (reference sequence). Trimming shortened V by 6 bases and J by 3 bases, and 11 bases separated the two germline ends. This CDR3 spans 13 amino acids.

The V gene is TRBV6-5, the J gene TRBJ1-2; D is unclear. Germline V gene lookup returns CDR1 MNHEY and CDR2 SVGAGI. The CDR3 is made up of 15 amino acids. The V end lost 4 bases, the J end lost 5 bases, and 17 bases lay between the germline ends. The chain's CDR3 is CASSSPETAGYGYTF. Here the CDR3 DNA reads TGTGCCAGCAGTTCACCAGAGACCGCCGGGTATGGCTACACCTTC.

This clone has more than one count but fewer than ten. Sequence at one end of the junction differs from germline and may be a read error. This chain uses TRBV7-9 with TRBJ1-6, with D possibly being TRBD1 (5 bases). This CDR3 contains 16 residues. Germline CDR1 SEHNR, CDR2 FQNEAQ (reference sequence). The CDR3 here is CSSSLTRQTPSSPLHF. The CDR3 bases are TGTTCCAGCAGCTTAACCAGACAGACCCCTAGTTCACCCCTCCACTTT.

This clone was detected only a few times. An end of the junction differs from the germline gene, which may be a read error. V and J are TRBV7-9 and TRBJ1-1; D possibly corresponds to TRBD1 (6 bases). The CDR3 has 15 amino acids. Germline CDR1 reads SEHNR; CDR2 reads FQNEAQ (reference sequence). In DNA, the CDR3 is TGTTCCAGCAGCCTTTGGGACATGAAGAACACTGAAGCTTTCTTT. Translation gives CSSSLWDMKNTEAFF.

The chain employs TRBV30 and TRBJ1-6; the D is unclear. This CDR3 has 17 residues. Trimming took 2 bases from V and 5 from J, leaving 19 bases between them. Germline V gene data show CDR1 as GTSNPN and CDR2 as SVGIG (reference sequence). CDR3 amino acids: CAWSRMRLGLDNSPLHF. The CDR3 DNA reads as TGTGCCTGGAGTCGTATGCGTTTGGGCCTGGATAATTCACCCCTCCACTTT.

This CDR3 is CASTSSAGGQETQYF. The CDR3 DNA follows: TGTGCCAGTACTTCCTCAGCGGGGGGGCAAGAGACCCAGTACTTC. The chain is built from TRBV6-6 and TRBJ2-5, with TRBD2 matching over 10 bases. J was trimmed by 2 bases and V by 9 bases; bases with no gene match: 9. Germline-derived CDR1 and CDR2 are MNHNY and SVGAGI (reference sequence). There are 15 residues in the CDR3.

This chain joins TRBV7-8 and TRBJ2-2; TRBD1 might be the D (6 bases). Germline CDR1 reads SGHVS; CDR2 reads FQNEAQ. V lost 6 bases and J 4 bases, leaving 18 bases between the germline ends. The CDR3 has 16 amino acids. CDR3 bases: TGTGCCAGCAGTCATATTACAGGGCATAGCACCGGGGAGCTGTTTTTT. Translation gives CASSHITGHSTGELFF.

This clone was seen a single time. The genes are TRBV28 and TRBJ2-1; 8 bases match TRBD1. This CDR3 is 16 amino acids long. The V gene's germline CDR1 is MDHEN and CDR2 SYDVKM. V lost 4 bases and J lost 7; bases outside the gene matches: 12. This chain's CDR3 is CASSSHSYRGLNEQFF. As DNA, the CDR3 is TGTGCCAGCAGTTCCCATTCCTACAGGGGGTTGAATGAGCAGTTCTTC.

The rearrangement uses TRBV28 and TRBJ1-3, with D possibly being TRBD1 (5 bases). V lost 2 bases to trimming and J lost 2 bases, with 10 bases between them. Germline values: CDR1 MDHEN, CDR2 SYDVKM. The CDR3 is made up of 15 amino acids. The CDR3 nucleotides read TGTGCCAGCAGTTTACTGGGGCCGGCTGGAAACACCATATATTTT. Protein sequence: CASSLLGPAGNTIYF.

The chain recombines TRBV6-5 with TRBJ1-2, with 11 bases fitting TRBD1. Trimming at V came to 5 bases and at J to 4 bases, leaving 3 bases not matched to a gene. The CDR3 totals 14 residues. The germline gives CDR1 MNHEY, CDR2 SVGAGI. As DNA, the CDR3 is TGTGCCAGCAGTCTCGGACAGGGGGCCTATGGCTACACCTTC. Translating gives CASSLGQGAYGYTF.

The rearrangement joins TRBV4-3 to TRBJ1-3, with 7 positions matching TRBD1. The CDR3 sequence is 15 residues long. The trim removed 0 bases at V and 4 bases at J, leaving 3 bases unmatched. Germline CDR1 LGHNA, CDR2 YSLEER. The CDR3 nucleotides read TGCGCCAGCAGCCAAGAAAGGGGGCACGGAAACACCATATATTTT. Its protein product is CASSQERGHGNTIYF.

V usage is TRBV7-2 and J usage is TRBJ2-5; D is undetermined. The germline V gene encodes CDR1 SGHTA and CDR2 FQGNSA. There are 13 residues in the CDR3. Trimming pared 1 base from V and 9 bases from J, leaving 12 bases between. The CDR3 loop is CASSLGQRGAQYF. CDR3 sequence (DNA): TGTGCCAGCAGCTTAGGCCAGCGAGGTGCCCAGTACTTC. Based on the CDR3 plus reference TRBV7-2 and TRBJ2-5, the full variable domain is GAGVSQSPSNKVTEKGKDVELRCDPISGHTALYWYRQSLGQGLEFLIYFQGNSAPDKSGLPSDRFSAERTGGSVSTLTIQRTQQEDSAVYLCASSLGQRGAQYFGPGTRLLVL.

The chain carries TRBV30 and TRBJ1-2; 9 nucleotides align to TRBD1. The germline CDR1 and CDR2 sequences are GTSNPN and SVGIG (reference sequence). The ends lost 2 bases at V and 8 bases at J; junction bases unmatched: 6. This CDR3 is 13 amino acids long. CDR3 loop: CAWSHTGGRGYTF. CDR3 DNA sequence: TGTGCCTGGAGTCATACAGGGGGCAGGGGCTACACCTTC.

This clone has a handful of counts. This rearrangement joins TRBV6-1 to TRBJ2-4, with a tentative D call TRBD2 (6 bases). Looked up from germline, CDR1 is MNHNS and CDR2 is SASEGT. V dropped 2 bases and J dropped 0 bases, with 8 bases sitting between them. This CDR3 contains 15 residues. The CDR3 here is CASSERGLAKNIQYF. The CDR3 bases are TGTGCCAGCAGTGAACGGGGGTTAGCCAAAAACATTCAGTACTTC.

V and J are TRBV25-1 and TRBJ2-5; TRBD1 matches 9 bases. Germline V lookup: CDR1 MGHDK, CDR2 SYGVNS. The V gene end was trimmed by 3 bases and the J gene end by 6 bases; junction bases not matched to a gene: 8. This CDR3 contains 15 residues. The DNA for the CDR3 is TGTGCCAGCAGTGAGCTGACAGGGGGAATAAAGACCCAGTACTTC. Translation gives CASSELTGGIKTQYF.